Below are 22 T cell receptor beta chains sequenced from a single sample in a study of tumor and adjacent non-tumor tissue in lung cancer. TCRbeta libraries were built with three rounds of nested PCR, modified from ARM-PCR. TCRdb itself ran the multiplex PCR reads through MiXCR, one entry per CDR3 protein. The sample shows 60,000 to 85,000 distinct CDR3 sequences, roughly 72% of them seen only once. This sample's RNA came from whole unsorted tissue. Sample: lung tumor tissue. All receptors come from a man aged 55 to 70 with non-small cell lung cancer.

On this clonotype itself: At one end the junction does not follow the germline gene, possibly because of a read error. The chain is built from TRBV5-1 and TRBJ2-1; D gene uncertain. Germline V lookup: CDR1 SGHRS, CDR2 YFSETQ. CDR3 length: 16 amino acids. The CDR3 loop reads CASCRVVDSSCNEQFF. CDR3 coding DNA: TGCGCCAGCTGCCGAGTAGTGGATAGCTCCTGCAATGAGCAGTTCTTC.

The chain is built from TRBV28 and TRBJ2-3; D tentatively fits TRBD1 or TRBD2 (5 bases each). Per germline, CDR1 MDHEN and CDR2 SYDVKM. The CDR3 is 14 amino acids. Trimming pared 9 bases from V and 2 bases from J, leaving 15 bases between. The CDR3 region has the DNA TGTGCCAGTAGTCTCCCAGGGACCACAGATACGCAGTATTTT. Translation gives CASSLPGTTDTQYF. Based on the CDR3 plus reference TRBV28 and TRBJ2-3, the full variable domain is DVKVTQSSRYLVKRTGEKVFLECVQDMDHENMFWYRQDPGLGLRLIYFSYDVKMKEKGDIPEGYSVSREKKERFSLILESASTNQTSMYLCASSLPGTTDTQYFGPGTRLTVL.

To note about this clonotype: This CDR3 is missing its conserved last phenylalanine or tryptophan, likely due to a read error. The limits of the CDR3 on the DNA are not certain, so only TCRdb's listed CDR3 is given. The chain is built from TRBV6-5 and TRBJ2-7; TRBD1 reflects the table's D call only, with no check against the DNA. Germline lookup yields CDR1 MNHEY and CDR2 SVGAGI. Both ends counted, the CDR3 spans 15 residues. The CDR3 sequence: CASIYRAGQVYEHYL.

This clonotype has ten or more counts. The V gene is TRBV11-2, the J gene TRBJ2-4; tentatively, D is TRBD1 or TRBD2 (7 bases each). V lost 4 bases and J 5 bases, leaving 21 bases between the germline ends. The V gene's germline CDR1 is SGHAT and CDR2 FQNNGV. The CDR3 consists of 17 residues. This CDR3 reads CASSSQGNKRGQNIQYF. CDR3 DNA sequence: TGTGCCAGCAGCTCACAGGGGAATAAGCGGGGCCAAAACATTCAGTACTTC.

V is TRBV20-1 and J is TRBJ2-7; tentative D call: TRBD1 (6 bases). The V and J ends lost 4 bases and 1 base respectively, with 11 bases between them. This CDR3 region has 13 residues. Germline CDR1 is DFQATT and CDR2 is SNEGSKA (reference sequence). CDR3 sequence: CSAIGQGSYEQYF. The DNA for the CDR3 is TGCAGTGCTATTGGTCAGGGGTCCTACGAGCAGTACTTC.

A word on this clonotype: A read error may explain this, as a much larger clone is one base away. The rearrangement links TRBV6-1 to TRBJ2-7; 11 nucleotides line up with TRBD1. The CDR3 runs 13 residues. With 9 bases clipped from V and 6 bases from J, the junction kept 7 bases outside the gene matches. The V gene's germline CDR1 is MNHNS and CDR2 SASEGT. The CDR3 region is CARHRDRGTEQYF. In nucleotides, the CDR3 is TGTGCCAGACACCGGGACAGGGGGACCGAGCAGTACTTC.

The chain combines TRBV6-5 with TRBJ2-7; D possibly corresponds to TRBD1 (6 bases). CDR3 size: 18 residues. CDR1 is MNHEY, CDR2 SVGAGI, per germline. Between the trimmed V and J ends, which lost 0 bases and 8 bases, there was a span of 26 bases. DNA for the CDR3: TGTGCCAGCAGTTACTCGAAACACGAAGATACAGGGCCGATGAAGCAGTACTTC. Amino acid sequence: CASSYSKHEDTGPMKQYF.

As regards this clonotype: The junction departs from germline at one end; a sequencing error may be responsible. This chain connects TRBV6-5 to TRBJ2-1; possibly TRBD2 for D (6 bases). Germline values: CDR1 MNHEY, CDR2 SVGAGI. CDR3 length equals 16 residues. CDR3 DNA: TGTGCCAGCAGGGGAGGCGAGGCGGGCGATTACAATAAGCAGTTCTTC. It codes for CASRGGEAGDYNKQFF.

On this clonotype: A read error is possible here, since a much larger clone lies one base away. The rearrangement uses TRBV20-1 and TRBJ2-7; D unresolved. This CDR3 comprises 12 residues. The germline V gene has CDR1 DFQATT and CDR2 SNEGSKA (reference sequence). CDR3 region: CSAGLMGYKQYF. CDR3 DNA sequence: TGCAGTGCTGGGCTGATGGGCTACAAGCAGTACTTC.

Concerning this clonotype: Its ends do not fully match the called genes, so a read error is possible. The chain uses TRBV6-5 and TRBJ2-7, with D possibly matching TRBD2 (6 bases). The CDR3 has 15 residues. In germline, CDR1 is MNHEY, CDR2 SVGAGI. The CDR3 nucleotides read TGTGCCAGCAGATACTCGAAACGGGAGACGGCCAAGCAGTACTTC. It is translated as CASRYSKRETAKQYF.

With respect to this clonotype: This may arise from a read error, as a much more abundant clone is one base away. This chain links TRBV28 with TRBJ2-7; 14 nucleotides align to TRBD2. Germline V lookup: CDR1 MDHEN, CDR2 SYDVKM. Trimming removed 6 bases from V and 2 bases from J; junction bases left unmatched: 3. The CDR3 consists of 15 residues. Written as DNA, the CDR3 is TGTGCCAGCAGGCTGACTAGCGGGAGGGCCTACGAGCAGTACTTC. Translation: CASRLTSGRAYEQYF.

Here the CDR3 reads CASSSLAGGVDTRYF. CDR3 nucleotide sequence: TGCGCCAGCAGCTCCCTAGCGGGAGGGGTAGATACGCGATATTTT. This sequence joins TRBV5-1 and TRBJ2-3, with 12 bases identical to TRBD2. Germline V gene sequence: CDR1 SGHRS, CDR2 YFSETQ. With 3 bases clipped from V and 15 bases from J, the junction kept 14 bases outside the gene matches. The CDR3 is made up of 15 amino acids.

To note about this clonotype: Sequence at one end of the junction differs from germline and may be a read error. The chain joins TRBV6-1 to TRBJ2-2; TRBD1 is a possible D gene (6 bases). CDR3 size: 14 residues. Looked up from germline, CDR1 is MNHNS and CDR2 is SASEGT. The CDR3 region is CASRGQPNTGEMFF. The CDR3 region has the DNA TGTGCCAGCAGAGGACAGCCTAATACCGGGGAGATGTTTTTT.

Worth noting for this clonotype: A much larger clone sits a single nucleotide away, making a read error possible. The CDR3 bases are TGTGCCATCAGTGAGGTAGCGGGAGTGCGTGTAGAGACCCAGTACTTC. It is translated as CAISEVAGVRVETQYF. The chain couples TRBV6-1 to TRBJ2-5; 9 bases are shared with TRBD2. Germline V gene data show CDR1 as MNHNS and CDR2 as SASEGT. The CDR3 spans 16 residues.

To note about this clonotype: At one boundary the junction diverges from the germline segment, which might be a read error. This sequence joins TRBV20-1 and TRBJ2-1; D perhaps matches TRBD1 (5 bases). Germline V gene data show CDR1 as DFQATT and CDR2 as SNEGSKA (reference sequence). The CDR3 runs 15 residues. This CDR3 reads CSARDLLGRYNGQFF. The CDR3 region has the DNA TGCAGTGCCAGAGATCTTTTGGGGCGGTACAATGGGCAGTTCTTC.

Remarks on this clonotype: An end of the junction differs from the germline gene, which may be a read error. The chain is built from TRBV29-1 and TRBJ2-7; 7 bases are a match to TRBD2. Germline V gene lookup returns CDR1 SQVTM and CDR2 ANQGSEA. The CDR3 is 13 amino acids. The chain's CDR3 is CSVAGGREYEQYF. As DNA, the CDR3 is TGCAGCGTTGCCGGGGGGAGGGAATACGAGCAATACTTC.

A remark on this clonotype: Germline is not matched at one junction end, which may reflect a read error. The chain uses TRBV5-8 and TRBJ2-7, with D possibly matching TRBD2 (8 bases). CDR1 is SGHTS, CDR2 YDEGEE, per germline. This CDR3 region has 16 residues. CDR3 sequence: CDSSSSGTVGTSEQYF. The CDR3 DNA reads as TGTGACAGCAGCTCAAGCGGGACAGTAGGGACTAGTGAGCAGTACTTC.

This clonotype showed up just a few times. The missing conserved phenylalanine or tryptophan at the end of this CDR3 makes a read error likely. The limits of the CDR3 on the DNA are not certain, so only TCRdb's listed CDR3 is given. CDR3: CNARDRPDEQYL. The J gene is TRBJ2-7, the V gene TRBV20-1. Counting both end residues, the CDR3 totals 12 amino acids. Germline V gene sequence: CDR1 DFQATT, CDR2 SNEGSKA (reference sequence).

Note on this clonotype: A read error may produce the germline difference seen at one junction end. This chain's CDR3 is CVSSWRQGVGNEHFF. The CDR3, as DNA: TGTGTCAGCAGTTGGAGACAGGGTGTGGGCAATGAGCACTTCTTC. The chain has TRBV6-5 and TRBJ2-1, with TRBD1 identical over 7 bases. The germline V gene encodes CDR1 MNHEY and CDR2 SVGAGI. The CDR3 sequence is 15 residues long.

In the case of this clonotype: It may be a read error: a sequence one base away is much more abundant. The rearrangement links TRBV7-8 to TRBJ2-7; D might be TRBD1 (6 bases). V lost 3 bases and J 7 bases, leaving 13 bases between the germline ends. The CDR3 spans 13 residues. Per the germline V gene, CDR1 is SGHVS and CDR2 is FQNEAQ. CDR3 in amino acids: CASSLTGTQEQYF. The CDR3 bases are TGTGCCAGCAGCTTGACCGGGACACAAGAGCAGTACTTC.

Comments on this clonotype: Compared with germline, one end of the junction differs, possibly owing to a read error. The chain recombines TRBV20-1 with TRBJ2-3; no definite D call. The CDR3 is 14 residues long. Germline V CDR1 and CDR2: DFQATT, SNEGSKA (reference sequence). CDR3 bases: TGCAGTGCTCACACTAATGCCTACACAGATACGCACTATTTT. Amino acids: CSAHTNAYTDTHYF.

The gene calls are TRBV5-5 and TRBJ2-5; 7 bases match TRBD1. Germline assignment: CDR1 SGHKS and CDR2 YYEKEE (reference sequence). CDR3 length equals 14 residues. CDR3 region: CISSPQGIQETQYF. The CDR3 coding sequence is TGTATCAGCAGCCCACAGGGGATCCAAGAGACCCAGTACTTC.